Listed here is a single TCR beta chain. The antigen remains unidentified. The sample belongs to a study of monozygotic twins with inflammatory bowel disease. Whole-study findings and limits: The sharing of clonotypes with others was lower in IBD patients than in healthy twins, especially with disease activity.

CDR1 is SGHDT and CDR2 is YYEEEE in the germline V gene. This CDR3 is 15 amino acids long. Per individual sample, eight separate reactions were used to make cDNA. Nested PCRs (approximately 17 and 9 cycles, two total) were applied to TCRalpha and TCRbeta cDNA. TCRdb reworked the 5' RACE reads into one entry per CDR3 protein, no DNA. The sample totals 150,000 to 200,000 distinct CDR3 sequences; its top ten clones hold approximately 2.5%. After skipping T cell sorting, the authors isolated total RNA from whole blood. The chain is built from TRBV5-6 and TRBJ2-1; the D gene TCRdb calls, TRBD1, cannot be checked with no DNA. Material for sequencing was blood. The sequence came from a human donor with ulcerative colitis or Crohn's disease, or a healthy co-twin of an affected twin (not recorded which). CDR3 sequence reads: CASSLRDRGHHEQFF.